Shown below are 9 T cell receptor beta chains from a single sample sequenced in a study of OX40 agonist ivuxolimab in advanced cancers. The receptor library was made with the immunoSEQ multiplex PCR assay. In its TCRdb copy, this immuneACCESS table keeps in-frame sequences only and misses some clones. Where compared with another copy, unresolved V genes explain less than half of these, and the others have no known cause. The sample has about 100,000 clones on record, around 93% of them singletons. Over 0.6% of the sample goes to the ten largest clones. Here the sequenced sample was CD4+ or CD8+ T cells sorted from blood, taken in a trial of the OX40 agonist ivuxolimab. These receptor sequences come from an adult with an advanced solid tumor such as melanoma, head and neck, liver or kidney cancer.

The chain links TRBV5-1 to TRBJ2-5, with 7 bases aligning to TRBD1. Germline V gene sequence: CDR1 SGHRS, CDR2 YFSETQ. The ends lost 3 bases at V and 1 base at J; junction bases unmatched: 9. This CDR3 comprises 16 residues. CDR3 bases: TGCGCCAGCAGCTCACTTACAGGGGCCCCCCAAGAGACCCAGTACTTC. It is translated as CASSSLTGAPQETQYF.

This clone was seen only once. This chain uses TRBV2 with TRBJ1-1; no clear D gene. Germline V gives CDR1 SNHLY, CDR2 FYNNEI. The CDR3 covers 13 residues. Trimming removed 7 bases from V and 0 bases from J, with 9 bases in between. This CDR3 reads CASMTPMNTEAFF. CDR3 coding DNA: TGTGCCAGCATGACACCCATGAACACTGAAGCTTTCTTT.

This clone showed up just a few times. CDR3: CASSQGQGRGYTF. CDR3 sequence (DNA): TGTGCCAGCAGCCAAGGGCAGGGCCGTGGCTACACCTTC. The chain employs TRBV7-3 and TRBJ1-2; the D gene is possibly TRBD1 (5 bases). With 5 bases removed from V and 7 bases from J, the gap between germline ends came to 14 bases. Germline assignment: CDR1 SGHTA and CDR2 FQGTGA. This CDR3 has 13 residues.

This clone was picked up one time. This sequence joins TRBV15 and TRBJ1-4; 9 bases line up with TRBD1. V lost 1 base and J lost 7; bases outside the gene matches: 7. The CDR3 spans 16 residues. The germline V gene has CDR1 LNHNV and CDR2 YYDKDF (reference sequence). CDR3 coding DNA: TGTGCCACCAGCAGAGCTTTGGACAGGGGAGGTGAAAAACTGTTTTTT. Amino acids: CATSRALDRGGEKLFF.

The rearrangement links TRBV5-4 to TRBJ1-4; perhaps TRBD1 as D (5 bases). Germline CDR1 reads SGHNT; CDR2 reads YYREEE (reference sequence). The CDR3 is 16 amino acids. The V end lost 4 bases, the J end lost 3 bases, and 16 bases lay between the germline ends. Here the CDR3 DNA reads TGTGCCAGCAGCCAGACGGGGGGGAGGGCTAATGAAAAACTGTTTTTT. This translates into CASSQTGGRANEKLFF.

The V gene is TRBV6-6, the J gene TRBJ2-5, with TRBD1 as a possible D gene (5 bases). Germline V CDR1 and CDR2: MNHNY, SVGAGI (reference sequence). CDR3 size: 13 residues. Trimming removed 6 bases from V and 9 bases from J, with 17 bases in between. CDR3 coding DNA: TGTGCCAGCAGCAAGGACACGGGCTGGGCCCAGTACTTC. This codes for CASSKDTGWAQYF.

The chain recombines TRBV27 with TRBJ1-5; no reliable D call. Germline lookup yields CDR1 MNHEY and CDR2 SMNVEV (reference sequence). V lost 0 bases to trimming and J lost 0 bases, with 9 bases between them. The CDR3 spans 16 residues. DNA of the CDR3: TGTGCCAGCAGTTTATCGCCTCATAATAGCAATCAGCCCCAGCATTTT. Encoded protein: CASSLSPHNSNQPQHF.

A note on this clone: One junction end does not reproduce the germline sequence, and a read error may be involved. The chain recombines TRBV11-2 with TRBJ1-2; the match to TRBD1 covers 8 bases. The CDR3 consists of 13 residues. Germline CDR1 is SGHAT and CDR2 is FQNNGV. The CDR3 sequence: CASSLDRGNGYTF. Written as DNA, the CDR3 is TGTGCCAGCAGCCTAGACAGGGGTAACGGCTACACCTTC.

The chain joins TRBV5-1 to TRBJ1-2; a weak D match, TRBD1 (6 bases). CDR1 SGHRS and CDR2 YFSETQ come from the germline V gene. The ends were cut back, 0 bases at V and 2 bases at J, with 11 bases in the middle. CDR3 length: 15 amino acids. CDR3 nucleotides: TGCGCCAGCAGCTTGGAGGGGGGCCGAAACTATGGCTACACCTTC. It codes for CASSLEGGRNYGYTF.